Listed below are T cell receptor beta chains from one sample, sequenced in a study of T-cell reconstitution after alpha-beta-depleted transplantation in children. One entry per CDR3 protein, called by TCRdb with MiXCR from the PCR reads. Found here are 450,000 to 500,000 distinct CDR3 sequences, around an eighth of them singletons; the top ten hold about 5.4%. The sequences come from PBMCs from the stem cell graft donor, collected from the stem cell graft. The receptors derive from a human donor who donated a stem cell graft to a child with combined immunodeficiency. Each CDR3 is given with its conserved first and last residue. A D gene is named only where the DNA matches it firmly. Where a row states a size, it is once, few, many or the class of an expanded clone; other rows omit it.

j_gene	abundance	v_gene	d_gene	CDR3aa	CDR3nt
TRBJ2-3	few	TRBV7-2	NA	CASSPRWGPQYF	TGTGCCAGCAGCCCCCGCTGGGGTCCGCAGTATTTT
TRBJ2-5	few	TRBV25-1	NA	CASSLKLERTETQYF	TGTGCCAGCAGTTTGAAGCTGGAGCGCACAGAGACCCAGTACTTC
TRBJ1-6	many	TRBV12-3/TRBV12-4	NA	CASSLDSSPLHF	TGTGCCAGCAGTTTAGACAGTTCACCCCTCCACTTT
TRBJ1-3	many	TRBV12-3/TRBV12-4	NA	CASSRESSGNTIYF	TGTGCCAGCAGTCGCGAGAGCTCTGGAAACACCATATATTTT
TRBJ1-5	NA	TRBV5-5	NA	CASSLDVTGFRNQPQHF	TGTGCCAGCAGCTTGGACGTAACAGGGTTTCGCAATCAGCCCCAGCATTTT
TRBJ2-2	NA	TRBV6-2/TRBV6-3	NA	CASSYWVSTLNTGELFF	TGTGCCAGCAGTTACTGGGTCTCCACCCTCAACACCGGGGAGCTGTTTTTT
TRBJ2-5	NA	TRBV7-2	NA	CASSLASKLIQETQYF	TGTGCCAGCAGCTTAGCGTCGAAGCTTATCCAAGAGACCCAGTACTTC
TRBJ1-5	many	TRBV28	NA	CASRKVLGNQPQHF	TGTGCCAGCAGGAAGGTTTTGGGCAATCAGCCCCAGCATTTT
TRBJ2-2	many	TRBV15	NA	CATRTRGNTGELFF	TGTGCCACCAGAACCAGGGGTAACACCGGGGAGCTGTTTTTT
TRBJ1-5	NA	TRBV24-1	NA	CATSDLEQPQHF	TGTGCCACCAGTGATTTGGAACAGCCCCAGCATTTT
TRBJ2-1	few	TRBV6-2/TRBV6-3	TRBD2	CASSYSRREVGYNEQFF	TGTGCCAGCAGTTACTCGCGGCGGGAGGTAGGGTACAATGAGCAGTTCTTC
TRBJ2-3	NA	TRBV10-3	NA	CAIKGYSYGTDTQYF	TGTGCCATCAAGGGATACTCCTACGGTACAGATACGCAGTATTTT
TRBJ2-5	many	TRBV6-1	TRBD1	CASRVTGTGGLKTQYF	TGTGCCAGCAGGGTCACCGGGACAGGGGGCTTAAAGACCCAGTACTTC
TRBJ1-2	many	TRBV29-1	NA	CSVDDHEGGYTF	TGCAGCGTTGATGATCACGAGGGTGGCTACACCTTC
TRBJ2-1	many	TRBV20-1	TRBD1	CSASSGPTGGEQFF	TGCAGTGCTTCCAGCGGACCCACAGGGGGTGAGCAGTTCTTC
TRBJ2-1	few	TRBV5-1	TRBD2	CASSIGLAVYNEQFF	TGCGCCAGCAGCATCGGACTAGCGGTTTACAATGAGCAGTTCTTC
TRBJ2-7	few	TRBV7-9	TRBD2	CASSSPGLARNEQYF	TGTGCCAGCAGCTCTCCGGGACTAGCGAGGAACGAGCAGTACTTC
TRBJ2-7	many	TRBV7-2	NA	CASTPRVRFGDEQYF	TGTGCCAGCACCCCGAGGGTCCGGTTCGGAGACGAGCAGTACTTC
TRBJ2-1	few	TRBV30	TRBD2	CAWSRFAGVGLGNEQFF	TGTGCCTGGAGTCGTTTCGCGGGGGTCGGCTTAGGTAATGAGCAGTTCTTC
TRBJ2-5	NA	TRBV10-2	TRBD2	CASGTRLETQYF	TGCGCCAGCGGGACTAGACTGGAGACCCAGTACTTC
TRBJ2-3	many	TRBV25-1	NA	CASSEYGADTQYF	TGTGCCAGCAGTGAATATGGGGCAGATACGCAGTATTTT
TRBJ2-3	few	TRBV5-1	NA	CASSWYSTDTQYF	TGCGCCAGCAGCTGGTACAGCACAGATACGCAGTATTTT
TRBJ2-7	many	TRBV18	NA	CASSPPQGLSSYEQYF	TGTGCCAGCTCACCACCCCAGGGCCTCAGCTCCTACGAGCAGTACTTC
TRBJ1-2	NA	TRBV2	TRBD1	CASQDRGVLGYTF	TGTGCCTCCCAGGACAGGGGAGTTTTGGGCTACACCTTC
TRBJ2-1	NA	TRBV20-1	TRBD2	CSAPGLAGAYNEQFF	TGCAGTGCCCCCGGACTAGCGGGGGCTTACAATGAGCAGTTCTTC
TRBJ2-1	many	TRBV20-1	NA	CSARDEAGPQFF	TGCAGTGCTAGAGATGAGGCGGGGCCGCAGTTCTTC
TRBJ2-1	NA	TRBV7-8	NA	CASSRASRANNEQFF	TGTGCCAGCAGCCGTGCTAGCCGCGCGAACAATGAGCAGTTCTTC
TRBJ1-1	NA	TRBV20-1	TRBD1	CSASGFWTGGRNTEAFF	TGCAGTGCTAGTGGATTCTGGACAGGGGGTCGGAACACTGAAGCTTTCTTT
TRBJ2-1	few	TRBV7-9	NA	CASSSGPGSSYNEQFF	TGTGCCAGCAGCTCGGGCCCCGGGAGCTCCTACAATGAGCAGTTCTTC
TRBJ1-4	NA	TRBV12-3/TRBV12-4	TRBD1	CASSRGTDNEKLFF	TGTGCCAGCAGTCGCGGGACAGATAATGAAAAACTGTTTTTT
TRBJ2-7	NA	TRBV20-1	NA	CSASGAADYEQYF	TGCAGTGCTAGTGGGGCCGCTGACTACGAGCAGTACTTC
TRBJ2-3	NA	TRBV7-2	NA	CASSPRDSSDTQYF	TGTGCCAGCAGCCCACGGGACTCTTCAGATACGCAGTATTTT
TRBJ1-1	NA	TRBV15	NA	CATSRVGGNTEAFF	TGTGCCACCAGCAGAGTTGGCGGGAACACTGAAGCTTTCTTT
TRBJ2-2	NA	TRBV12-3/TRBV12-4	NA	CALLGSGELFF	TGTGCACTCCTCGGGTCCGGGGAGCTGTTTTTT
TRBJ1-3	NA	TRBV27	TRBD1	CASRRGPGNTIYF	TGTGCCAGCAGAAGGGGGCCGGGAAACACCATATATTTT
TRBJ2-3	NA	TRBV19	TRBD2	CASTLGSSGRLTTDTQYF	TGTGCCAGTACCCTCGGCTCTAGCGGGAGGTTAACCACAGATACGCAGTATTTT
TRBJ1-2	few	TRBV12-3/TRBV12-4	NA	CASSYTLTGPVNYGYTF	TGTGCCAGCAGTTATACATTGACAGGCCCAGTTAACTATGGCTACACCTTC
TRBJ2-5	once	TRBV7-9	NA	CATAGAGETQYF	TGTGCCACCGCGGGGGCGGGGGAGACCCAGTACTTC
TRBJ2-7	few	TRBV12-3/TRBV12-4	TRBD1	CASSTQQGSYEQYF	TGTGCCAGCAGTACCCAACAGGGGTCCTACGAGCAGTACTTC
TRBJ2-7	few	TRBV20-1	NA	CSAKDGEGVHEQYF	TGCAGTGCTAAGGATGGGGAGGGGGTCCACGAGCAGTACTTC
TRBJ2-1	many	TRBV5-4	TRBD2	CASSSSGLAGMPYNEQFF	TGTGCCAGCAGCTCATCGGGACTAGCGGGAATGCCCTACAATGAGCAGTTCTTC
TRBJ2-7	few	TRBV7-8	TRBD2	CASSPTARTSSYEQYF	TGTGCCAGCAGCCCCACGGCCAGGACTAGCTCCTACGAGCAGTACTTC
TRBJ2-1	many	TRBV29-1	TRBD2	CSVEGLVLAGANSYNEQFF	TGCAGCGTTGAAGGGCTGGTACTAGCGGGAGCAAACTCCTACAATGAGCAGTTCTTC
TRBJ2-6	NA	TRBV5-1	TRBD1	CASSSFTGTGGSSGANVLTF	TGCGCCAGCAGCTCATTTACCGGGACAGGGGGATCCTCTGGGGCCAACGTCCTGACTTTC
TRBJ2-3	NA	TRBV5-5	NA	CASSLGWRGPFWDTQYF	TGTGCCAGCAGCTTGGGTTGGCGGGGGCCCTTCTGGGATACGCAGTATTTT